A selection of T cell receptor beta chains follows, all from one sample in a study of CD8+CD57+ T cells in acquired aplastic anemia. TCRdb itself ran the reads through MiXCR, one entry per CDR3 protein. The sample holds roughly 80,000 distinct CDR3 sequences, about three quarters seen once. The sequencing sample was made of sorted CD4+, CD8+, or CD8+CD57+ T cells (not recorded which) from PBMCs. These receptor sequences come from a human donor with aplastic anemia. CDR3s include the opening cysteine and the closing phenylalanine or tryptophan. The D gene is left open where the match is weak. Not every row has a clone size; where given, it reads once, few, many or a size class.

.	TRBV24-1	TRBD1	TRBJ2-3	CATSEGQGFTDTQYF	TGTGCCACCAGTGAGGGACAGGGGTTCACAGATACGCAGTATTTT
.	TRBV2	.	TRBJ1-1	CASSTGEDFMNTEAFF	TGTGCCAGCAGTACCGGGGAAGATTTCATGAACACTGAAGCTTTCTTT
.	TRBV25-1	.	TRBJ1-2	CASTGAGSNYGYTF	TGTGCCAGCACCGGAGCAGGGTCTAACTATGGCTACACCTTC
.	TRBV7-2	.	TRBJ1-5	CASSFDDQPQHF	TGTGCCAGCAGCTTCGATGATCAGCCCCAGCATTTT
.	TRBV5-6	.	TRBJ1-2	CASSQGTAYGYTF	TGTGCCAGCAGCCAGGGGACGGCGTATGGCTACACCTTC
.	TRBV4-3	.	TRBJ2-3	CASSQDNDLDTQYF	TGCGCCAGCAGCCAAGATAACGACCTAGATACGCAGTATTTT
.	TRBV19	.	TRBJ2-2	CASTIRDTGELFF	TGTGCCAGTACCATCAGGGACACCGGGGAGCTGTTTTTT
.	TRBV25-1	TRBD1	TRBJ1-5	CASSPPGQGNQPQHF	TGTGCCAGCAGTCCTCCGGGACAGGGCAATCAGCCCCAGCATTTT
many	TRBV10-2	.	TRBJ2-1	CASSDPTAISYNEQFF	TGCGCCAGCAGTGACCCGACAGCGATCTCCTACAATGAGCAGTTCTTC
.	TRBV7-9	.	TRBJ2-5	CASSWWGAKETQYF	TGTGCCAGCAGCTGGTGGGGGGCCAAAGAGACCCAGTACTTC
.	TRBV5-4	TRBD1	TRBJ2-2	CASSFGTGGAGSGELFF	TGTGCCAGCAGCTTCGGGACAGGGGGCGCTGGATCCGGGGAGCTGTTTTTT
.	TRBV7-9	.	TRBJ2-7	CASSLSDNHEQYF	TGTGCCAGCAGCTTATCAGATAACCACGAGCAGTACTTC
once	TRBV6-8	.	TRBJ1-2	CASSYPITFGRNYGYTF	TGTGCCAGCAGTTACCCCATCACTTTTGGGCGTAACTATGGCTACACCTTC
few	TRBV7-7	.	TRBJ2-2	CASSTNTGELFF	TGTGCTAGCAGCACCAACACCGGGGAGCTGTTTTTT
.	TRBV20-1	.	TRBJ1-6	CSASPGPDLNSPLHF	TGCAGTGCTAGCCCCGGTCCGGACCTTAATTCACCCCTCCACTTT
.	TRBV29-1	.	TRBJ1-1	CSVQPNRRRDEAFF	TGCAGCGTCCAACCCAACAGGAGGAGGGATGAAGCTTTCTTT
.	TRBV19	.	TRBJ2-2	CASTLGAYVAGELFF	TGTGCCAGTACCCTAGGGGCCTACGTAGCCGGGGAGCTGTTTTTT
.	TRBV24-1	.	TRBJ2-7	CASRTRDGSSYEQYF	TGTGCCAGCAGAACCCGGGACGGAAGCTCCTACGAGCAGTACTTC
.	TRBV10-2	.	TRBJ1-6	CASSSYTNSPLHF	TGCGCCAGCAGCTCCTATACCAATTCACCCCTCCACTTT
.	TRBV15	.	TRBJ2-7	CATSRGARYEQYF	TGTGCCACCAGCAGGGGGGCCCGCTACGAGCAGTACTTC
.	TRBV10-3	TRBD1	TRBJ2-3	CAISVGTGDTDTQYF	TGTGCCATCAGTGTTGGGACAGGGGACACAGATACGCAGTATTTT
.	TRBV29-1	.	TRBJ1-1	CSVRVGANTEAFF	TGCAGCGTTAGAGTGGGAGCGAACACTGAAGCTTTCTTT
many	TRBV24-1	.	TRBJ2-4	CATSAGSLSNIQYF	TGTGCCACCAGTGCCGGGAGTCTTTCAAACATTCAGTACTTC
.	TRBV5-1	.	TRBJ2-7	CASSEPELTYEQYF	TGCGCCAGCAGCGAGCCAGAACTCACCTACGAGCAGTACTTC
.	TRBV5-1	.	TRBJ1-5	CASSLYPNQPQHF	TGCGCCAGCAGCTTATACCCTAATCAGCCCCAGCATTTT
many	TRBV12-3/TRBV12-4	.	TRBJ2-7	CASSYGDEQYF	TGTGCCAGCAGTTATGGCGACGAGCAGTACTTC
.	TRBV2	.	TRBJ2-7	CASVRQSYEQYF	TGTGCCAGCGTGAGACAGAGCTACGAGCAGTACTTC
.	TRBV20-1	TRBD1	TRBJ2-7	CSAGTGSYEQYF	TGCAGTGCAGGGACAGGGAGCTACGAGCAGTACTTC
.	TRBV20-1	.	TRBJ2-1	CSARRGGAGHYNEQFF	TGCAGTGCTAGGAGGGGAGGAGCGGGCCACTACAATGAGCAGTTCTTC
.	TRBV10-1	TRBD1	TRBJ2-2	CASAGTENTGELFF	TGCGCCAGTGCCGGGACAGAGAACACCGGGGAGCTGTTTTTT
.	TRBV5-8	.	TRBJ1-2	CASSLAHGYTF	TGTGCCAGCAGCCTCGCACATGGCTACACCTTC
.	TRBV24-1	.	TRBJ2-7	CATSYTGYEQYF	TGTGCCACCAGCTATACAGGGTACGAGCAGTACTTC
.	TRBV9	.	TRBJ2-3	CASSTRRTTSIDAQYF	TGTGCCAGCAGCACCCGCCGAACCACTAGCATAGATGCGCAGTATTTT
.	TRBV11-2	TRBD2	TRBJ2-2	CASSLRLLAGVNTGELFF	TGTGCCAGCAGCTTACGCCTCCTAGCGGGAGTGAACACCGGGGAGCTGTTTTTT
.	TRBV20-1	TRBD2	TRBJ2-7	CSAGGGYEQYF	TGCAGTGCTGGGGGGGGGTACGAGCAGTACTTC
.	TRBV9	TRBD2	TRBJ2-1	CASSDDSGRSSYNEQFF	TGTGCCAGCAGCGATGATAGCGGGAGGAGCTCCTACAATGAGCAGTTCTTC
.	TRBV11-2	.	TRBJ1-6	CASSLTDNNSPLHF	TGTGCCAGCAGCTTGACAGATAATAATTCACCCCTCCACTTT
many	TRBV20-1	.	TRBJ2-7	CSARGRGNPEQYF	TGCAGTGCTAGGGGCAGGGGAAATCCCGAGCAGTACTTC